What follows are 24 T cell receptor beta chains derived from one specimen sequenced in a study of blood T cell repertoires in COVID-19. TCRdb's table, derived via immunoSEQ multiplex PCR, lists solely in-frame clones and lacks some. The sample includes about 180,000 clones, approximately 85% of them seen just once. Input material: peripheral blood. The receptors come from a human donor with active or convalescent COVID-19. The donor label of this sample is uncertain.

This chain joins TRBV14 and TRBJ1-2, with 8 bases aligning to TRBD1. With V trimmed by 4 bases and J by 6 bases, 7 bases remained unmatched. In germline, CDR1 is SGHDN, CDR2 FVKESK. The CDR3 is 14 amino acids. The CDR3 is CASSRRQGRDGYTF. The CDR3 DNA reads TGTGCCAGCAGCCGCAGACAGGGGAGGGATGGCTACACCTTC.

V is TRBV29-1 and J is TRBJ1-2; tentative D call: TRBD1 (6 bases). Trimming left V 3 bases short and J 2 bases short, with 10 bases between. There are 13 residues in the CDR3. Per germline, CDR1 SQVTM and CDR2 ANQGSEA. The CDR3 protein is CSVEETGNYGYTF. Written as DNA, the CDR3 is TGCAGCGTTGAGGAGACAGGCAACTATGGCTACACCTTC. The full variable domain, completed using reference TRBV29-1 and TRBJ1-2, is SAVISQKPSRDICQRGTSLTIQCQVDSQVTMMFWYRQQPGQSLTLIATANQGSEATYESGFVIDKFPISRPNLTFSTLTVSNMSPEDSSIYLCSVEETGNYGYTFGSGTRLTVV.

In nucleotides, the CDR3 is TGTGCCACCAGTGATTTGGGCAGGGGCCCCTTGGATACGCAGTATTTT. Translation: CATSDLGRGPLDTQYF. V gene TRBV24-1 combines with J gene TRBJ2-3; perhaps TRBD1 as D (6 bases). V was clipped by 0 bases and J by 6 bases, with 15 bases between them. There are 16 residues in the CDR3. Germline-derived CDR1 and CDR2 are KGHDR and SFDVKD.

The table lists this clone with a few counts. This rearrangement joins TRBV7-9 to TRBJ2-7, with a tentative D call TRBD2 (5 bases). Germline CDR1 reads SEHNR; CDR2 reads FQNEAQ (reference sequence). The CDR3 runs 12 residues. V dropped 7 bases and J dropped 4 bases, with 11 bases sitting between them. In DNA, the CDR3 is TGTGCCAGCATCCGGACGGGGTACGAGCAGTACTTC. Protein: CASIRTGYEQYF. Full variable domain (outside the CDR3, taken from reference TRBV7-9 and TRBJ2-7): DTGVSQNPRHKITKRGQNVTFRCDPISEHNRLYWYRQTLGQGPEFLTYFQNEAQLEKSRLLSDRFSAERPKGSFSTLEIQRTEQGDSAMYLCASIRTGYEQYFGPGTRLTVT.

For the CDR3, the DNA is TGTGCCAGCAGCCCGGGATATCCCTCCGAGCAGTACTTC. Protein product: CASSPGYPSEQYF. This chain uses TRBV6-5 with TRBJ2-7; a possible D gene is TRBD2 (5 bases). V gave up 6 bases and J gave up 6 bases, with 15 bases separating them. The CDR3 is 13 amino acids. Germline CDR1 MNHEY, CDR2 SVGAGI.

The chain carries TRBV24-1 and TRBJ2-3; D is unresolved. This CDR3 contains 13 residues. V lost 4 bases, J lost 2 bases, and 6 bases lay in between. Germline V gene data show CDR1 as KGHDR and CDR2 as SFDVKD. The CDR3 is CATSDSSTDTQYF. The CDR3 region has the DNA TGTGCCACCAGTGACTCGTCCACAGATACGCAGTATTTT.

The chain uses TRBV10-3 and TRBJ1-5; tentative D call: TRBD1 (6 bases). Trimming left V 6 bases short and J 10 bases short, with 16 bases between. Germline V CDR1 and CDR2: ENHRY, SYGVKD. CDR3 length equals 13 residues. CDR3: CAIRGQLLSPQHF. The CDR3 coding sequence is TGTGCCATCAGAGGACAGCTCCTAAGTCCCCAGCATTTT.

For the CDR3, the DNA is TGTGCCAGCAGCTTAAGCGCGAGGGGGCGGGACTACGAGCAGTACTTC. Translation: CASSLSARGRDYEQYF. This chain joins TRBV7-9 and TRBJ2-7, with D perhaps TRBD1 (7 bases). Germline V gives CDR1 SEHNR, CDR2 FQNEAQ (reference sequence). V lost 2 bases and J 3 bases, leaving 17 bases between the germline ends. The CDR3 spans 16 residues.

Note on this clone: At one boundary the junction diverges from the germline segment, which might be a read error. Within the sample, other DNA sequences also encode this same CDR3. The CDR3 loop is CASSSGTARYGYTF. In DNA, the CDR3 is TGTGCCAGCAGTTCTGGGACAGCCCGCTATGGTTACACCTTC. This chain links TRBV27 with TRBJ1-2, with 7 bases matching TRBD1. The CDR3 is made up of 14 amino acids. From germline, CDR1 is MNHEY and CDR2 SMNVEV (reference sequence).

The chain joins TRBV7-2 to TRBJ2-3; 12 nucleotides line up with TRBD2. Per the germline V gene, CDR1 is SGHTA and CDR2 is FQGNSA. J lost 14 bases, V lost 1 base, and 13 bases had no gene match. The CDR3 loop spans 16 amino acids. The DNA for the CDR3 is TGTGCCAGCAGCTTAGAGGGGCTAGCGGGAGGGGCTCCCCGGTATTTT. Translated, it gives CASSLEGLAGGAPRYF.

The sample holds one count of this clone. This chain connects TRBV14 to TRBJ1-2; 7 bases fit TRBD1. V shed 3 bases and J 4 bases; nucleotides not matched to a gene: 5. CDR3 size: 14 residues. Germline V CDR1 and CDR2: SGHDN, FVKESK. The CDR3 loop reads CASSQVTGIYGYTF. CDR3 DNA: TGTGCCAGCAGCCAGGTGACAGGGATCTATGGCTACACCTTC.

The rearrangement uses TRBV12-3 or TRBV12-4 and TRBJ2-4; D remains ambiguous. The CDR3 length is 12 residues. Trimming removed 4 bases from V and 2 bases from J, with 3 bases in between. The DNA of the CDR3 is TGTGCCAGCAGTTCCTCCAAAAACATTCAGTACTTC. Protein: CASSSSKNIQYF.

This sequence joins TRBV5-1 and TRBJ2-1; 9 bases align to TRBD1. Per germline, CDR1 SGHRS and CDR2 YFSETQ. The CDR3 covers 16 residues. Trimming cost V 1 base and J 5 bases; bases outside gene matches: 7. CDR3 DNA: TGCGCCAGCAGCTTGCCTACAGGGGGCGCGAACAATGAGCAGTTCTTC. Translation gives CASSLPTGGANNEQFF.

CDR3 loop: CASRPGGTGREQYF. The CDR3 bases are TGTGCCAGCCGCCCGGGGGGGACAGGGCGCGAGCAGTACTTC. This rearrangement joins TRBV25-1 to TRBJ2-7; possible D gene TRBD1, 9 bases. In germline, CDR1 is MGHDK, CDR2 SYGVNS. V lost 8 bases, J lost 6 bases, and 20 bases lay in between. The CDR3 runs 14 residues.

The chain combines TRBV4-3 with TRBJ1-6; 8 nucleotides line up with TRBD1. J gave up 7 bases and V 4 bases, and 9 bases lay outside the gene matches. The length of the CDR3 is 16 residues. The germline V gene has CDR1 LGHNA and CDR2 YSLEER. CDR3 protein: CASSPDAGGWNSPLHF. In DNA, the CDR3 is TGCGCCAGCAGCCCGGATGCAGGGGGCTGGAATTCACCCCTCCACTTT.

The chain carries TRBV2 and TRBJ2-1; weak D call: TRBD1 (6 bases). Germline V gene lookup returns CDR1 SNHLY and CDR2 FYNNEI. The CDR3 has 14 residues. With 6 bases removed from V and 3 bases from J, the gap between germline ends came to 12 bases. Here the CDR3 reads CASSPDRSYNEQFF. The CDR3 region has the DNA TGTGCCAGCAGCCCTGACAGGAGCTACAATGAGCAGTTCTTC.

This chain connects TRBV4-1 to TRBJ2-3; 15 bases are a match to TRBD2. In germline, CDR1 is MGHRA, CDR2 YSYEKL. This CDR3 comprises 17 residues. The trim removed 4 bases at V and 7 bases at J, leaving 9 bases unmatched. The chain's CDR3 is CASSRTSGRAWENTQYF. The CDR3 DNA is TGCGCCAGCAGCCGGACTAGCGGGAGGGCCTGGGAAAATACGCAGTATTTT.

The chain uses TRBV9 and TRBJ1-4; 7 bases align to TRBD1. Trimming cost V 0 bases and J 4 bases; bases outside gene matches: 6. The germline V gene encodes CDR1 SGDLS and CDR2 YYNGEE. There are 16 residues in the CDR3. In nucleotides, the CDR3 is TGTGCCAGCAGCGTAGGAGGGAGACAGGGTAATGAAAAACTGTTTTTT. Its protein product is CASSVGGRQGNEKLFF.

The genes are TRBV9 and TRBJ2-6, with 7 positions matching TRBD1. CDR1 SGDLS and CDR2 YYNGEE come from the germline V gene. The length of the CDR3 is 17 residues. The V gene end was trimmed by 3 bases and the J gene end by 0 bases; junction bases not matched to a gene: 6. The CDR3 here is CASSARDSPSGANVLTF. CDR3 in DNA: TGTGCCAGCAGCGCCCGGGACAGTCCCTCTGGGGCCAACGTCCTGACTTTC.

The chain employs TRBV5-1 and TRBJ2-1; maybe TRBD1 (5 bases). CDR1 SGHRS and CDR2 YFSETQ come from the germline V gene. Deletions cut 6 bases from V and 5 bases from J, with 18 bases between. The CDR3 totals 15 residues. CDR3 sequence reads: CASISIVGANNEQFF. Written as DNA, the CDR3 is TGCGCCAGCATTTCCATAGTAGGGGCAAACAATGAGCAGTTCTTC.

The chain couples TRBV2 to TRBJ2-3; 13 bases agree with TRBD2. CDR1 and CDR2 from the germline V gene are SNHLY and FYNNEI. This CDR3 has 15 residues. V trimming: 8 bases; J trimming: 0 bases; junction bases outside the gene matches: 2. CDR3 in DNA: TGTGCCAGCGGGACTAGCGGGGTTAGCACAGATACGCAGTATTTT. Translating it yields CASGTSGVSTDTQYF. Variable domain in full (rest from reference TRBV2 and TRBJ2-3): EPEVTQTPSHQVTQMGQEVILRCVPISNHLYFYWYRQILGQKVEFLVSFYNNEISEKSEIFDDQFSVERPDGSNFTLKIRSTKLEDSAMYFCASGTSGVSTDTQYFGPGTRLTVL.

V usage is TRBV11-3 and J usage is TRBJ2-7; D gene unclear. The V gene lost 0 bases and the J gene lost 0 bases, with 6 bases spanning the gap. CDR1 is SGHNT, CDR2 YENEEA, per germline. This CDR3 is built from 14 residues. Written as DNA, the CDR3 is TGTGCCAGCAGCTTAGAGCCGGGCTCCTACGAGCAGTACTTC. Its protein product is CASSLEPGSYEQYF.

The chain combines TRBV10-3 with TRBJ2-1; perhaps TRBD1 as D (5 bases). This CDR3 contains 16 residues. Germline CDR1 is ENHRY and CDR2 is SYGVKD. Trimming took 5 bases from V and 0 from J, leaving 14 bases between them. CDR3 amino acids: CAISSLQGNSYNEQFF. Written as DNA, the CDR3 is TGTGCCATCAGTTCTTTGCAGGGTAACTCCTACAATGAGCAGTTCTTC.

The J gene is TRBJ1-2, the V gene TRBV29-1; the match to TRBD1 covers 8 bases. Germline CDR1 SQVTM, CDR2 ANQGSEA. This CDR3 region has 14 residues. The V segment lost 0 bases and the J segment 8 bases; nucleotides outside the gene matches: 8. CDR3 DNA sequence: TGCAGCGTTGAAGATCGGAGGACAGGGTTCGGCTACACCTTC. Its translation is CSVEDRRTGFGYTF.